A selection of T cell receptor beta chains follows, all from one sample in a study of human T cells and chemical hapten exposure. From the 5' RACE reads, TCRdb called clonotypes with MiXCR, one entry per CDR3 protein. The profile shows some 150,000 distinct CDR3 sequences, over 3.5% of them singletons. Every receptor here comes from a female donor in good health. The CDR3 runs from the conserved cysteine through the conserved F or W. A D gene is named only where the DNA matches it firmly. Rows give clone size only sometimes, using once, few, many, or a class for an expanded clone.

v_call	cdr3_length	j_call	d_call	clone_size	cdr3_nt	cdr3_aa
TRBV20-1	12	TRBJ2-3	TRBD2	few	TGCAGTGCGGGGACTAGTACAGATACGCAGTATTTT	CSAGTSTDTQYF
TRBV7-9	15	TRBJ1-5	-	many	TGTGCCAGCAGCTGGGGTGGGGTTAGCAATCAGCCCCAGCATTTT	CASSWGGVSNQPQHF
TRBV14	19	TRBJ2-1	-	many	TGTGCCAGCAGCCAAGTAGTACTTCTTTCCGGGACAACGGATAATGAGCAGTTCTTC	CASSQVVLLSGTTDNEQFF
TRBV5-4	13	TRBJ2-3	-	many	TGTGCCAGCAGCTTGCAGGTCACAGATACGCAGTATTTT	CASSLQVTDTQYF
TRBV7-2	19	TRBJ1-4	-	many	TGTGCCAGCAGCTCCCGAGGACCGCCGCCCCTAGCAACTAATGAAAAACTGTTTTTT	CASSSRGPPPLATNEKLFF
TRBV3-1	14	TRBJ2-3	-	many	TGTGCCAGCAGCCCAAGAGACTGGACAGATACGCAGTATTTT	CASSPRDWTDTQYF
TRBV5-1	13	TRBJ1-1	-	-	TGCGCCAGCAGCTGGGGCTTGAACACTGAAGCTTTCTTT	CASSWGLNTEAFF
TRBV29-1	14	TRBJ2-1	TRBD2	many	TGCAGCGTTAACGGGGGGAGCTCCTACAATGAGCAGTTCTTC	CSVNGGSSYNEQFF
TRBV20-1	16	TRBJ2-3	-	-	TGCAGTGCTCGATCGCTAGTTGAGGGGTTGGGCGATACGCAGTATTTT	CSARSLVEGLGDTQYF
TRBV2	15	TRBJ1-5	-	many	TGTGCCAGCAGTGGGGATTGGGGGAGCAATCAGCCCCAGCATTTT	CASSGDWGSNQPQHF
TRBV12-3/TRBV12-4	15	TRBJ2-1	-	many	TGTGCCAGCAGGCCCCGGGGCGACTCCTACAATGAGCAGTTCTTC	CASRPRGDSYNEQFF
TRBV18	15	TRBJ2-7	-	many	TGTGCCAGCTCTCCGAGACAGGCTACGGGTGGGGAGCAGTACTTC	CASSPRQATGGEQYF
TRBV7-2	12	TRBJ2-5	-	few	TGTGCCAGCAGCTTAGGTGGCGGGGCTCGGTACTTC	CASSLGGGARYF
TRBV29-1	16	TRBJ1-2	TRBD1	few	TGCAGCGTTGCCGCCGTGACAGGGGTTTTTAAGGATGGCTACACCTTC	CSVAAVTGVFKDGYTF
TRBV20-1	14	TRBJ1-2	-	few	TGCAGTGCTAGAGATGTCAGCTGGAGCTATGGCGACACCTTC	CSARDVSWSYGDTF
TRBV6-1	15	TRBJ2-7	-	-	TGTGCCAGCAGTGTCGAACAGGGATGTGTCTACGAGCAGTACTTC	CASSVEQGCVYEQYF
TRBV2	16	TRBJ1-6	-	many	TGTGCCAGCAGTGAAAGGGGAATCCAGGGGAATTCACCCCTCCACTTT	CASSERGIQGNSPLHF
TRBV12-3/TRBV12-4	14	TRBJ2-7	-	few	TGTGCCAGCAGTTTATACCCTCGGCCCTACGAGCAGTACTTC	CASSLYPRPYEQYF
TRBV2	13	TRBJ1-5	-	many	TGTGCCAGCAGTGTTAGCGGGTTTCAGCCCCAGCATTTT	CASSVSGFQPQHF
TRBV18	14	TRBJ2-3	-	many	TGTGCCAGCTCACCCAGGAGTCCCACAGATACGCAGTATTTT	CASSPRSPTDTQYF